The 15 T cell receptor beta chains listed next were all sequenced from one sample in a study of OX40 agonist ivuxolimab in advanced cancers. Method: immunoSEQ multiplex PCR; TCRdb's copy keeps in-frame clones and lacks some. The table shows 7,000 to 9,500 clones, with about 90% occurring only once. The starting material was CD4+ or CD8+ T cells sorted from blood, obtained in a trial of the OX40 agonist ivuxolimab. Receptors were obtained from an adult with an advanced solid tumor such as melanoma, head and neck, liver or kidney cancer.

The chain joins TRBV19 to TRBJ1-2, with D possibly being TRBD1 (6 bases). Germline V gene data show CDR1 as LNHDA and CDR2 as SQIVND (reference sequence). The CDR3 contains 14 residues. V lost 3 bases to trimming and J lost 2 bases, with 10 bases between them. The CDR3 loop reads CASSIPTGNYGYTF. CDR3 nucleotides: TGTGCCAGTAGTATCCCGACAGGAAACTATGGCTACACCTTC.

The chain carries TRBV28 and TRBJ1-4; D gene ambiguous. V lost 3 bases and J 0 bases, leaving 5 bases between the germline ends. The CDR3 is made up of 14 amino acids. Germline values: CDR1 MDHEN, CDR2 SYDVKM. The chain's CDR3 is CASSFTTTNEKLFF. The CDR3 coding sequence is TGTGCCAGCAGTTTTACTACAACTAATGAAAAACTGTTTTTT.

This chain links TRBV28 with TRBJ2-5; D call uncertain. Trimming stripped 2 bases from V and 4 bases from J, with 11 bases between. Germline-derived CDR1 and CDR2 are MDHEN and SYDVKM. The CDR3 sequence is 14 residues long. CDR3 coding DNA: TGTGCCAGCAGTTTAAACTACGGCAGAGAGACCCAGTACTTC. Its protein is CASSLNYGRETQYF.

This clone was seen only a few times. The chain carries TRBV7-8 and TRBJ2-2, with 7 nucleotides matching TRBD1. There are 14 residues in the CDR3. The germline V gene has CDR1 SGHVS and CDR2 FQNEAQ. V shed 1 base and J 5 bases; nucleotides not matched to a gene: 1. As DNA, the CDR3 is TGTGCCAGCAGCTTAGGACAGGGAACCGGGGAGCTGTTTTTT. Translation: CASSLGQGTGELFF.

This chain connects TRBV4-1 to TRBJ2-2; 7 nucleotides agree with TRBD2. Per germline, CDR1 MGHRA and CDR2 YSYEKL. The junction had 18 bases not matched to a gene; V was cut back by 4 bases and J by 7 bases. The CDR3 spans 18 residues. The CDR3 region has the DNA TGCGCCAGCAGCCTCCCCGTGGTGGGGCGGGAGTCCATCGGGGAGCTGTTTTTT. It is translated as CASSLPVVGRESIGELFF.

This sequence joins TRBV7-9 and TRBJ2-1, with D possibly TRBD1 on 5 matching bases. Germline V gives CDR1 SEHNR, CDR2 FQNEAQ (reference sequence). V was trimmed by 1 base and J by 8 bases, leaving 15 bases between them. CDR3 length: 15 amino acids. The chain's CDR3 is CASSLVGIQGDEQFF. As DNA, the CDR3 is TGTGCCAGCAGCTTAGTAGGGATCCAAGGGGATGAGCAGTTCTTC.

V is TRBV11-2 and J is TRBJ2-7; D is uncertain. CDR3 length: 13 residues. Germline CDR1 is SGHAT and CDR2 is FQNNGV. Trimming pared 1 base from V and 6 bases from J, leaving 10 bases between. The CDR3 here is CASSLGPQLEQYF. The CDR3 DNA sequence: TGTGCCAGCAGCTTAGGACCACAGCTCGAGCAGTACTTC.

This clone was observed a few times. V is TRBV14 and J is TRBJ2-2; D is ambiguous. Between the trimmed V and J ends, which lost 4 bases and 3 bases, there was a span of 6 bases. This CDR3 is built from 13 residues. Germline values: CDR1 SGHDN, CDR2 FVKESK. The CDR3 loop is CASSLVYTGELFF. The CDR3 DNA follows: TGTGCCAGCAGCCTAGTTTACACCGGGGAGCTGTTTTTT.

This clone occurred once. The rearrangement links TRBV11-1 to TRBJ2-5; 7 positions match TRBD1. V lost 4 bases, J lost 5 bases, and 7 bases stayed unmatched. CDR1 and CDR2 from the germline V gene are SGHAT and FQDESV (reference sequence). The CDR3 has 14 amino acids. The CDR3 here is CASSSDRDGETQYF. The CDR3 DNA is TGTGCCAGCAGCTCCGACAGGGACGGGGAGACCCAGTACTTC.

V gene TRBV28 combines with J gene TRBJ2-1, with 9 nucleotides matching TRBD2. The CDR3 extends over 18 amino acids. The germline V gene has CDR1 MDHEN and CDR2 SYDVKM. V lost 1 base to trimming and J lost 7 bases; unmatched junction nucleotides: 14. CDR3: CASSLYISSGRKQNEQFF. Here the CDR3 DNA reads TGTGCCAGCAGTTTATATATATCGAGCGGGAGGAAGCAAAATGAGCAGTTCTTC. The complete variable domain, with remaining parts taken from reference TRBV28 and TRBJ2-1, reads DVKVTQSSRYLVKRTGEKVFLECVQDMDHENMFWYRQDPGLGLRLIYFSYDVKMKEKGDIPEGYSVSREKKERFSLILESASTNQTSMYLCASSLYISSGRKQNEQFFGPGTRLTVL.

The chain couples TRBV28 to TRBJ2-7; the D gene is possibly TRBD2 (6 bases). Trimming left V 8 bases short and J 3 bases short, with 20 bases between. CDR3 size: 15 residues. CDR1 and CDR2 from the germline V gene are MDHEN and SYDVKM. DNA for the CDR3: TGTGCCAGCTCCCTTTACGGGAGTCTAGTCTACGAGCAGTACTTC. It codes for CASSLYGSLVYEQYF.

The V and J genes are TRBV7-8 and TRBJ2-1, with 8 bases fitting TRBD2. There are 17 residues in the CDR3. CDR1 is SGHVS, CDR2 FQNEAQ, per germline. J gave up 3 bases and V 1 base, and 8 bases lay outside the gene matches. The DNA of the CDR3 is TGTGCCAGCAGCTTAGGCCGGTTAGCGGGGTTCTACAATGAGCAGTTCTTC. It translates to CASSLGRLAGFYNEQFF.

The chain joins TRBV6-5 to TRBJ1-5; D unresolved. The germline V gene has CDR1 MNHEY and CDR2 SVGAGI. V was clipped by 6 bases and J by 0 bases, with 12 bases between them. The CDR3 extends over 15 amino acids. CDR3 nucleotides: TGTGCCAGCAGATCCGGACCCTATAGCAATCAGCCCCAGCATTTT. Protein: CASRSGPYSNQPQHF.

The rearrangement links TRBV30 to TRBJ1-2; D is possibly TRBD1 (5 bases). This CDR3 contains 14 residues. V gave up 7 bases and J gave up 7 bases, with 22 bases separating them. Germline V gene lookup returns CDR1 GTSNPN and CDR2 SVGIG (reference sequence). CDR3 amino acids: CASTRDPPLGGYTF. Here the CDR3 DNA reads TGTGCCTCTACCCGGGACCCACCCTTGGGTGGCTACACCTTC.

V usage is TRBV13 and J usage is TRBJ2-7, with 7 bases lining up with TRBD1. The CDR3 runs 16 residues. With V trimmed by 5 bases and J by 2 bases, 12 bases remained unmatched. Germline assignment: CDR1 PRHDT and CDR2 FYEKMQ (reference sequence). CDR3 sequence: CASSPTSGTEAYEQYF. Here the CDR3 DNA reads TGTGCCAGCAGCCCCACCTCCGGGACAGAGGCCTACGAGCAGTACTTC.